This TCR beta chain originates from a study of T-cell reconstitution after alpha-beta-depleted transplantation in children. Worth noting for this clonotype: No antigen is known for it.

V shed 6 bases and J 6 bases; nucleotides not matched to a gene: 3. The germline gives CDR1 SEHNR, CDR2 FQNEAQ (reference sequence). The CDR3 runs to 12 residues. Study-level points and caveats: Several hundred graft clones that had expanded were reportedly the source of alpha-beta T cells about two months after transplant. TCRbeta diversity was high at day 60 in some patients (a result of surviving recipient T cells and thymic progenitors). One year after transplant, T-cell counts and diversity came mostly from newly produced T cells.

This sample's TCRbeta library carried unique molecular identifier barcodes. TCRdb recomputed calls from the PCR reads with MiXCR, one row per CDR3 protein. The sample lists roughly 310,000 distinct CDR3 sequences, approximately 23% occurring once. The clonotype originates from a male patient between 5 and 17 years old who had a stem cell transplant for acute lymphoblastic leukemia, so the T cells may come from the graft donor. The chain uses TRBV7-9 and TRBJ2-7; 9 nucleotides agree with TRBD1. This material consisted of PBMCs, mostly from graft donor cells, taken 180 days after TCRalphabeta/CD19-depleted stem cell transplant. The CDR3 DNA is TGTGCCAGCAGAGAGACAGGGGGCGAGCAGTACTTC. Encoded protein: CASRETGGEQYF.